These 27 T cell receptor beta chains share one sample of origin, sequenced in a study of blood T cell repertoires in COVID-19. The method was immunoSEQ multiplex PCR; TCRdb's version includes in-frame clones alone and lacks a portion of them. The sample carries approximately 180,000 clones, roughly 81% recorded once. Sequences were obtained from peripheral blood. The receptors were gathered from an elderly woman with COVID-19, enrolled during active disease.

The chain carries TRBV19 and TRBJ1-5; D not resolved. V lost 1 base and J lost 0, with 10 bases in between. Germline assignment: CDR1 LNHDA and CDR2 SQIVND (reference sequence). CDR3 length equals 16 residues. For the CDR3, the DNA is TGTGCCAGTAGTATAGTTTCGGGGAATAGCAATCAGCCCCAGCATTTT. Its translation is CASSIVSGNSNQPQHF.

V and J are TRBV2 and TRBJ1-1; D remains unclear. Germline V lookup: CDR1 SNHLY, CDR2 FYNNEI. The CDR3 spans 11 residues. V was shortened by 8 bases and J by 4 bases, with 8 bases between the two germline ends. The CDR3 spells CASRYATEAFF. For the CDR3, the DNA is TGTGCCAGCCGGTATGCCACTGAAGCTTTCTTT.

CDR3 DNA: TGTGCCAGCAGTCAACACAGGGGCCGCAAGGTTAACAATGAGCAGTTCTTC. This encodes CASSQHRGRKVNNEQFF. The chain combines TRBV6-6 with TRBJ2-1, with TRBD1 matching over 7 bases. The trim removed 5 bases at V and 5 bases at J, leaving 15 bases unmatched. The CDR3 has 17 amino acids. Germline values: CDR1 MNHNY, CDR2 SVGAGI (reference sequence).

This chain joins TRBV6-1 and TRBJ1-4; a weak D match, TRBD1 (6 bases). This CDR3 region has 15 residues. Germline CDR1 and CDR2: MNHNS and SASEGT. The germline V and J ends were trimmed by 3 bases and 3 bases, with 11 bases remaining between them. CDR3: CASSDRGLANEKLFF. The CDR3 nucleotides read TGTGCCAGCAGTGACAGGGGTTTGGCTAATGAAAAACTGTTTTTT.

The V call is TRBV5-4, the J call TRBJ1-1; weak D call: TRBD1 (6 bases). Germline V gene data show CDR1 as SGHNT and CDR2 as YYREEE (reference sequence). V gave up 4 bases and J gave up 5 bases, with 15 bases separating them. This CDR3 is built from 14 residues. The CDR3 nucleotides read TGTGCCAGCAGCCCTCAGGGGACGGGGACTGAAGCTTTCTTT. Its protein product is CASSPQGTGTEAFF.

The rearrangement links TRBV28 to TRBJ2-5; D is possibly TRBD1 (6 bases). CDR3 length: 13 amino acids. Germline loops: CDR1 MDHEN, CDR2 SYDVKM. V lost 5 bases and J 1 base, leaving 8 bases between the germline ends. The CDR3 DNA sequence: TGTGCCAGCAGTCAGGGGTTCCAAGAGACCCAGTACTTC. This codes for CASSQGFQETQYF.

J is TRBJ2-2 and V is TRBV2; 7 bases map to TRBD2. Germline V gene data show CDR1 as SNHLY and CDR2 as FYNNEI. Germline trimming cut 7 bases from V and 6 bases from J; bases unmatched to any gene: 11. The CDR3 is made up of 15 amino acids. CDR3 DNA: TGTGCCAGCAAGTGGATTGTGGGAGGGTCCGGGGAGCTGTTTTTT. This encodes CASKWIVGGSGELFF.

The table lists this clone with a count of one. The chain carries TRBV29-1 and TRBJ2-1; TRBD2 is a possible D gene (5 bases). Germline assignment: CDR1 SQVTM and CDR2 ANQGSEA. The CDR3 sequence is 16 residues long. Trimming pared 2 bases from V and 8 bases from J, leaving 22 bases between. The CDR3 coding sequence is TGCAGCGTTGAACAAATGGCCGGACGGGGTTCGCATGAGCAGTTCTTC. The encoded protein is CSVEQMAGRGSHEQFF.

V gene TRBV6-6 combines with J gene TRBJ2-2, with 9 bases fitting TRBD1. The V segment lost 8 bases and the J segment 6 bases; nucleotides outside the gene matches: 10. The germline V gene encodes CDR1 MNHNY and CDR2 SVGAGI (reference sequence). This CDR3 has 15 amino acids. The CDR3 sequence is CASAGKQGAAGELFF. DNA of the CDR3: TGTGCCAGCGCAGGAAAACAGGGGGCGGCCGGGGAGCTGTTTTTT.

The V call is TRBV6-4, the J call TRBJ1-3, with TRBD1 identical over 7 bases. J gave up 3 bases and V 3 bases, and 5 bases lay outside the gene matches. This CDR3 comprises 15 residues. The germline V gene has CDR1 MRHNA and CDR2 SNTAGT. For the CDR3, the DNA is TGTGCCAGCAGTGAGGGGACAGTCGGTGGAAACACCATATATTTT. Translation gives CASSEGTVGGNTIYF.

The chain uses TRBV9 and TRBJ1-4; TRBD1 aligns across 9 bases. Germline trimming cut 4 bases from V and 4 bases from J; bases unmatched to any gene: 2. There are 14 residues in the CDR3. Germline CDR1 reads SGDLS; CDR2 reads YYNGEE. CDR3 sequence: CASSRQGGNEKLFF. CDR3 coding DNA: TGTGCCAGCAGCCGACAGGGGGGTAATGAAAAACTGTTTTTT.

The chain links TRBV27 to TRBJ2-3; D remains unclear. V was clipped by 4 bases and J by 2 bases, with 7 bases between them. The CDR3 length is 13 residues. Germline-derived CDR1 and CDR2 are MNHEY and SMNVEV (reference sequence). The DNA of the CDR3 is TGTGCCAGCAGTTCTTCTTTCACAGATACGCAGTATTTT. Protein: CASSSSFTDTQYF.

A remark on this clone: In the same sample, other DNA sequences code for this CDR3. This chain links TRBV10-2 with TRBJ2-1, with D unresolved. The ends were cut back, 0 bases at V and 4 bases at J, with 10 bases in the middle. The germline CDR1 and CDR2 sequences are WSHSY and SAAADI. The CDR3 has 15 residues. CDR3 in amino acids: CASSESGMTYNEQFF. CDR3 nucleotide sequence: TGCGCCAGCAGTGAGTCAGGAATGACATACAATGAGCAGTTCTTC.

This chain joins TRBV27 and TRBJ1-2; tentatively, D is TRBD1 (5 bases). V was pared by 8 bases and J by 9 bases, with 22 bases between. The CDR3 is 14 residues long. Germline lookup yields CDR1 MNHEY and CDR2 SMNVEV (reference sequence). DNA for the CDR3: TGTGCCAGCGGCCGTGTATGGACAAAGGACAGCTACACCTTC. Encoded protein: CASGRVWTKDSYTF.

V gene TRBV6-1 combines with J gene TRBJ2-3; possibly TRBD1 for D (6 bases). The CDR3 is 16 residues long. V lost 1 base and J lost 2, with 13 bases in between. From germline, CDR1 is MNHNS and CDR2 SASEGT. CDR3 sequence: CASSEGNGQYTDTQYF. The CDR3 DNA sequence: TGTGCCAGCAGTGAAGGTAACGGACAGTACACAGATACGCAGTATTTT.

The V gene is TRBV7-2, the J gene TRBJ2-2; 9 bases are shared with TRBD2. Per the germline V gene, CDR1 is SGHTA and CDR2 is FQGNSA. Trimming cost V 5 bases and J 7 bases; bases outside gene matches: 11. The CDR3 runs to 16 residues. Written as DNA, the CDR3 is TGTGCCAGCAGCCACACCCTGGGACTAGCCGTCGGGGAGCTGTTTTTT. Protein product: CASSHTLGLAVGELFF.

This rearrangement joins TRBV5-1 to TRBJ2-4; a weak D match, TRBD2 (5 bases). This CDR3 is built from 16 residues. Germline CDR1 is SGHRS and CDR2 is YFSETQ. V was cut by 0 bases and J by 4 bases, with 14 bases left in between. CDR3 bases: TGCGCCAGCAGCTTGGATGGGAGTAGGTCTAAAAACATTCAGTACTTC. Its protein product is CASSLDGSRSKNIQYF.

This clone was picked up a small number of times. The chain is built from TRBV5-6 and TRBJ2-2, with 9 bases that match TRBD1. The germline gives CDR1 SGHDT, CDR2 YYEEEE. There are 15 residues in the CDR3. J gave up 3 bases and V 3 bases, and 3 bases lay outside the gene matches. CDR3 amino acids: CASSYRGQHTGELFF. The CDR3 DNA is TGTGCCAGCAGCTACAGGGGGCAACACACCGGGGAGCTGTTTTTT. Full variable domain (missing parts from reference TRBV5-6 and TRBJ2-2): DAGVTQSPTHLIKTRGQQVTLRCSPKSGHDTVSWYQQALGQGPQFIFQYYEEEERQRGNFPDRFSGHQFPNYSSELNVNALLLGDSALYLCASSYRGQHTGELFFGEGSRLTVL.

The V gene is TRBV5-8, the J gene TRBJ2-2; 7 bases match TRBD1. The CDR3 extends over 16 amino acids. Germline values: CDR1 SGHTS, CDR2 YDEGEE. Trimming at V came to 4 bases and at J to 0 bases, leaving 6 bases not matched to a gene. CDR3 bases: TGTGCCAGCAGCCGCAACAGGGGCACGAACACCGGGGAGCTGTTTTTT. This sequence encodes CASSRNRGTNTGELFF.

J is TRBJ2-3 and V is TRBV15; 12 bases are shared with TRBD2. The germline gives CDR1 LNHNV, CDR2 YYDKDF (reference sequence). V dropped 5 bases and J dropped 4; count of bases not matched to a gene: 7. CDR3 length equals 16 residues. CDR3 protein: CATSGGLAGWADTQYF. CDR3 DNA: TGTGCCACCAGCGGAGGACTAGCGGGATGGGCAGATACGCAGTATTTT.

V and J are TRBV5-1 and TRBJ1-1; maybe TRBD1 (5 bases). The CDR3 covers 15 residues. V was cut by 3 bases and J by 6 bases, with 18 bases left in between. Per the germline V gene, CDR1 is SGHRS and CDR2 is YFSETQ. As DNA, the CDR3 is TGCGCCAGCAGCTCCGTTACCATACAGGTCTCTGAAGCTTTCTTT. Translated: CASSSVTIQVSEAFF. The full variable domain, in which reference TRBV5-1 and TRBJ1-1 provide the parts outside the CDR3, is KAGVTQTPRYLIKTRGQQVTLSCSPISGHRSVSWYQQTPGQGLQFLFEYFSETQRNKGNFPGRFSGRQFSNSRSEMNVSTLELGDSALYLCASSSVTIQVSEAFFGQGTRLTVV.

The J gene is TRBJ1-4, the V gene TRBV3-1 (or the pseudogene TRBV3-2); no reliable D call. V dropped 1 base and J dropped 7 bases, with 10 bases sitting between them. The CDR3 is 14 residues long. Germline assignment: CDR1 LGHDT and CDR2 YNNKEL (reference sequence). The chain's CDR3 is CASSQGGGLEKLFF. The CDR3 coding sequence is TGTGCCAGCAGCCAAGGGGGAGGGCTTGAAAAACTGTTTTTT.

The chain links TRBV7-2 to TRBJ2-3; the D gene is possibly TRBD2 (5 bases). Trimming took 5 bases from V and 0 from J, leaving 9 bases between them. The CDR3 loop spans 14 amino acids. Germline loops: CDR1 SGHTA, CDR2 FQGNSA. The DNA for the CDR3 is TGTGCCAGCAGCGGACTCCTTAGCACAGATACGCAGTATTTT. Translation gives CASSGLLSTDTQYF. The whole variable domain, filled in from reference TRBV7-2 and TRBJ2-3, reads GAGVSQSPSNKVTEKGKDVELRCDPISGHTALYWYRQSLGQGLEFLIYFQGNSAPDKSGLPSDRFSAERTGGSVSTLTIQRTQQEDSAVYLCASSGLLSTDTQYFGPGTRLTVL.

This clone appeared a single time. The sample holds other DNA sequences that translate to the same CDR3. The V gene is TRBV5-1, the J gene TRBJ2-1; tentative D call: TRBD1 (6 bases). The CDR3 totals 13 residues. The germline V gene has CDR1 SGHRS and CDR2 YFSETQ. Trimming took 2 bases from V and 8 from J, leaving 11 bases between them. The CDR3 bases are TGCGCCAGCAGCTTCCTCAGGGGTCATGAGCAGTTCTTC. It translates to CASSFLRGHEQFF.

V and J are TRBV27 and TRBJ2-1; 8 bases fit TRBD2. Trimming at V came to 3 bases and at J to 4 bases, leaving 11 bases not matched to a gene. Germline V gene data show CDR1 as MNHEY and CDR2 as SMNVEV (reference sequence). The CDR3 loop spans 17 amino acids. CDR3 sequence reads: CASSFQSERGHYNEQFF. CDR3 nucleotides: TGTGCCAGCAGTTTTCAGTCCGAGCGGGGGCATTACAATGAGCAGTTCTTC.

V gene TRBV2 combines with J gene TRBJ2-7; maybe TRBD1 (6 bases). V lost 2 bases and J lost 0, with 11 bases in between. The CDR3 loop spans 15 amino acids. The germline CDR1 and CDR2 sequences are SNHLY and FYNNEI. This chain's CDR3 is CASSETGQSSYEQYF. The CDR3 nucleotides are TGTGCCAGCAGTGAAACCGGACAGAGCTCCTACGAGCAGTACTTC.

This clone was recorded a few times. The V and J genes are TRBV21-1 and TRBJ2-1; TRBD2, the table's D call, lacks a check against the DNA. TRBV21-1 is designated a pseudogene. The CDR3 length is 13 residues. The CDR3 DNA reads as TGTGCCATTCTCTGGAGGAGGATCTGTGAGCAGTTCTTC. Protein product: CAILWRRICEQFF.